This T cell receptor beta chain was identified in a study of prognosis after radiotherapy for stage I lung cancer. By two-round multiplex PCR, the TCR beta CDR3 was amplified from genomic DNA. For every TRBV and TRBJ gene, a specific primer was used in first-round PCR. One entry per CDR3 protein results from TCRdb running MiXCR on the multiplex PCR reads. The sample shows over 11,000 distinct CDR3 sequences, about a quarter of them seen only once. This clonotype was recorded many times. CDR1 and CDR2 from the germline V gene are MNHEY and SVGAGI. V was pared by 4 bases and J by 3 bases, with 8 bases of the junction left unmatched. The CDR3 has 15 amino acids.

This TCR came from a donor aged 50 or older with non-small cell lung cancer. This chain uses TRBV6-5 with TRBJ2-7, with 8 bases fitting TRBD2. Material: PBMCs, obtained before or after stereotactic body radiation therapy (not recorded which). CDR3 protein: CASSSPGGLVYEQYF. The CDR3 nucleotides are TGTGCCAGCAGTTCCCCGGGGGGGCTCGTCTACGAGCAGTACTTC.